A single sample gave rise to the 32 T cell receptor beta chains below, sequenced in a study of shared clonotypes between healthy human individuals. The repertoire was sequenced with immunoSEQ multiplex PCR; TCRdb's copy has only in-frame clones and lacks some. There are fewer than 650,000 clones in the sample; 76% occur only once, and approximately 12% lies in the top ten. What was sequenced was PBMCs. These receptors were collected from a woman in her thirties or forties in good health. Some clones in this sample may be carry-over from other donors' samples.

CDR3 nucleotide sequence: TGTGCCAGCGCCGGGACAGGGGGATCCTACGAGCAGTACTTC. Amino acids: CASAGTGGSYEQYF. The chain is built from TRBV19 and TRBJ2-7, with 11 bases identical to TRBD1. From germline, CDR1 is LNHDA and CDR2 SQIVND (reference sequence). The V segment lost 9 bases and the J segment 1 base; nucleotides outside the gene matches: 5. The CDR3 has 14 residues.

This clone was observed a handful of times. The gene calls are TRBV27 and TRBJ2-7; tentatively, D is TRBD2 (7 bases). This CDR3 region has 15 residues. Germline CDR1 is MNHEY and CDR2 is SMNVEV (reference sequence). V lost 4 bases and J lost 3, with 16 bases in between. The CDR3 region has the DNA TGTGCCAGCAGTTCCCGGGGGGCGCTTGACTACGAGCAGTACTTC. It is translated as CASSSRGALDYEQYF.

J is TRBJ2-1 and V is TRBV29-1; 7 nucleotides agree with TRBD2. Trimming cost V 3 bases and J 10 bases; bases outside gene matches: 9. Germline lookup yields CDR1 SQVTM and CDR2 ANQGSEA. This CDR3 spans 13 amino acids. The CDR3 DNA reads TGCAGCGTTGAGTCTAGACTAGCCATGGAGCAGTTCTTC. Protein: CSVESRLAMEQFF.

This clone has a single count. This sequence joins TRBV7-2 and TRBJ2-2; D is ambiguous. CDR3 length: 16 amino acids. The germline gives CDR1 SGHTA, CDR2 FQGNSA. With 7 bases removed from V and 0 bases from J, the gap between germline ends came to 15 bases. The chain's CDR3 is CASNLGVSANTGELFF. In DNA, the CDR3 is TGTGCCAGCAACTTGGGTGTAAGCGCGAACACCGGGGAGCTGTTTTTT.

The gene calls are TRBV7-8 and TRBJ1-4; 7 positions match TRBD1. The CDR3 loop spans 14 amino acids. V shed 5 bases, J shed 10 bases, and the junction held 10 bases outside the gene matches. Per the germline V gene, CDR1 is SGHVS and CDR2 is FQNEAQ. CDR3 coding DNA: TGTGCCAGCAGCCAGGCAGGGGGGATTGGAAAACTGTTTTTT. This sequence encodes CASSQAGGIGKLFF.

The V and J genes are TRBV5-6 and TRBJ1-2, with D possibly matching TRBD1 (6 bases). V lost 0 bases and J lost 4, with 13 bases in between. The CDR3 totals 15 residues. Germline CDR1 SGHDT, CDR2 YYEEEE. The CDR3 DNA sequence: TGTGCCAGCAGCTTGGGACAGGTACACATCTATGGCTACACCTTC. It specifies CASSLGQVHIYGYTF.

The chain combines TRBV18 with TRBJ1-2, with 7 bases that match TRBD1. In germline, CDR1 is KGHSH, CDR2 LQKENI. The CDR3 sequence is 17 residues long. V gave up 5 bases and J gave up 5 bases; unmatched junction bases: 17. CDR3 sequence (DNA): TGTGCCAGCTCATCCCCGGAACAGGGGATCGGTTTTTATGGCTACACCTTC. It translates to CASSSPEQGIGFYGYTF.

This clone was found a few times. One end of the junction is discordant with germline, which a read error may explain. The chain couples TRBV4-1 to TRBJ1-1; no reliable D call. The CDR3 length is 12 residues. CDR1 and CDR2 (germline): MGHRA, YSYEKL. DNA of the CDR3: TGCGCCAGCAGCCAAGTGAACAGTGAAGCTTTCTTT. As protein: CASSQVNSEAFF.

The chain carries TRBV28 and TRBJ2-7; no reliable D call. The length of the CDR3 is 15 residues. The germline gives CDR1 MDHEN, CDR2 SYDVKM. V was cut by 3 bases and J by 4 bases, with 16 bases left in between. The CDR3 coding sequence is TGTGCCAGCAGTTTGTGGCAGGCTCCCCTTTACGAGCAGTACTTC. This codes for CASSLWQAPLYEQYF.

The genes are TRBV5-1 and TRBJ1-2, with 12 nucleotides matching TRBD1. Looked up from germline, CDR1 is SGHRS and CDR2 is YFSETQ. V shed 4 bases, J shed 6 bases, and the junction held 4 bases outside the gene matches. CDR3 length: 14 residues. CDR3 region: CASSMGTGGNGYTF. The CDR3 nucleotides are TGCGCCAGCAGCATGGGGACAGGGGGCAATGGCTACACCTTC.

The chain employs TRBV11-2 and TRBJ1-2; D is unresolved. V lost 5 bases to trimming and J lost 1 base, with 5 bases between them. CDR3 length: 12 residues. The V gene's germline CDR1 is SGHAT and CDR2 FQNNGV. CDR3 coding DNA: TGTGCCAGCAGCCCACTTAACTATGGCTACACCTTC. Amino acids: CASSPLNYGYTF.

The gene calls are TRBV28 and TRBJ2-7, with D possibly being TRBD1 (6 bases). The germline V gene encodes CDR1 MDHEN and CDR2 SYDVKM. The CDR3 contains 15 residues. V was clipped by 3 bases and J by 4 bases, with 16 bases between them. This CDR3 is CASSLTAQGVYEQYF. CDR3 bases: TGTGCCAGCAGTTTGACGGCACAGGGTGTTTACGAGCAGTACTTC.

A note on this clone: It may be a read error: a sequence one base away is much more abundant. V and J are TRBV7-9 and TRBJ2-1; 10 bases match TRBD2. The CDR3 is 16 residues long. V lost 5 bases to trimming and J lost 2 bases; unmatched junction nucleotides: 6. Germline-derived CDR1 and CDR2 are SEHNR and FQNEAQ (reference sequence). CDR3 loop: CASSPPLAGAYNEQFF. CDR3 coding DNA: TGTGCCAGCAGCCCCCCCCTAGCGGGAGCCTACAATGAGCAGTTCTTC.

The CDR3 DNA is TGTGCCAGCAGTCATGCAGGGTTGGGGACCTACGAGCAGTACTTC. Residues: CASSHAGLGTYEQYF. V is TRBV7-9 and J is TRBJ2-7; TRBD1 is a possible D gene (5 bases). The V end lost 6 bases, the J end lost 2 bases, and 17 bases lay between the germline ends. This CDR3 comprises 15 residues. CDR1 is SEHNR and CDR2 is FQNEAQ in the germline V gene (reference sequence).

The gene calls are TRBV6-5 and TRBJ2-7; D not certain. CDR1 and CDR2 (germline): MNHEY, SVGAGI. Trimming cost V 0 bases and J 0 bases, with 9 bases left between them. The CDR3 spans 15 residues. The CDR3 region has the DNA TGTGCCAGCAGTTACTCGATGGGCTACTCCTACGAGCAGTACTTC. This translates into CASSYSMGYSYEQYF.

This clone was counted at least ten times. The chain uses TRBV19 and TRBJ2-5, with 8 bases that match TRBD1. This CDR3 region has 13 residues. V lost 3 bases and J lost 7; bases outside the gene matches: 4. Germline V gives CDR1 LNHDA, CDR2 SQIVND (reference sequence). The CDR3 is CASSILGTGTQYF. DNA of the CDR3: TGTGCCAGTAGTATCTTGGGGACAGGGACCCAGTACTTC.

V is TRBV28 and J is TRBJ1-5, with D hard to call. Germline V CDR1 and CDR2: MDHEN, SYDVKM. The CDR3 contains 14 residues. V was clipped by 7 bases and J by 6 bases, with 16 bases between them. CDR3 amino acids: CASNHKGLGQPQHF. As DNA, the CDR3 is TGTGCCAGCAATCATAAAGGGCTCGGTCAGCCCCAGCATTTT. Using reference TRBV28 and TRBJ1-5 for the parts outside the CDR3, the full variable domain is DVKVTQSSRYLVKRTGEKVFLECVQDMDHENMFWYRQDPGLGLRLIYFSYDVKMKEKGDIPEGYSVSREKKERFSLILESASTNQTSMYLCASNHKGLGQPQHFGDGTRLSIL.

The V call is TRBV28, the J call TRBJ2-7; TRBD2 might be the D (6 bases). Looked up from germline, CDR1 is MDHEN and CDR2 is SYDVKM. The CDR3 is 14 residues long. Trimming stripped 6 bases from V and 2 bases from J, with 14 bases between. This CDR3 is CASSPPGSPYEQYF. For the CDR3, the DNA is TGTGCCAGCAGCCCCCCCGGGAGCCCCTACGAGCAGTACTTC.

The chain is built from TRBV28 and TRBJ2-1; D is unresolved. The V end lost 8 bases, the J end lost 5 bases, and 4 bases lay between the germline ends. The CDR3 spans 10 residues. The germline V gene encodes CDR1 MDHEN and CDR2 SYDVKM. CDR3 residues: CASGNNEQFF. Here the CDR3 DNA reads TGTGCCAGCGGGAACAATGAGCAGTTCTTC.

Many counts were recorded for this clone. Other DNA sequences in this sample translate to the same CDR3. V and J are TRBV5-1 and TRBJ2-7; tentatively, D is TRBD1 (6 bases). The CDR3 extends over 13 amino acids. V dropped 5 bases and J dropped 4 bases, with 13 bases sitting between them. CDR1 and CDR2 from the germline V gene are SGHRS and YFSETQ. In DNA form, the CDR3 reads TGCGCCAGCAGTCACGGGACAATTTACGAGCAGTACTTC. Amino acids: CASSHGTIYEQYF.

The chain joins TRBV4-2 to TRBJ2-2, with 9 bases lining up with TRBD2. Germline V gene lookup returns CDR1 LGHNA and CDR2 YNFKEQ. J lost 8 bases, V lost 1 base, and 8 bases had no gene match. The CDR3 is 16 amino acids. CDR3 protein: CASSQGTSASGGELFF. DNA for the CDR3: TGTGCCAGCAGCCAAGGGACTAGCGCATCAGGAGGGGAGCTGTTTTTT.

This chain uses TRBV7-9 with TRBJ2-1; D is unclear. Per the germline V gene, CDR1 is SEHNR and CDR2 is FQNEAQ (reference sequence). This CDR3 region has 12 residues. V dropped 3 bases and J dropped 5 bases, with 5 bases sitting between them. The CDR3 DNA reads TGTGCCAGCAGCTTCCCGGACAATGAGCAGTTCTTC. This codes for CASSFPDNEQFF.

About this clone itself: This may be a read error: a much more frequent sequence differs by one nucleotide. The chain uses TRBV7-6 and TRBJ2-3; D is unresolved. Trimming shortened V by 0 bases and J by 5 bases, and 0 bases separated the two germline ends. Germline CDR1 SGHVS, CDR2 FNYEAQ. The CDR3 totals 11 residues. The CDR3 DNA reads as TGTGCCAGCAGCTTAGCAGATACGCAGTATTTT. Its translation is CASSLADTQYF.

The genes are TRBV10-3 and TRBJ2-5; the match to TRBD2 covers 7 bases. V dropped 2 bases and J dropped 5; count of bases not matched to a gene: 5. The CDR3 is 14 amino acids. Looked up from germline, CDR1 is ENHRY and CDR2 is SYGVKD. The CDR3 loop reads CAISEGLEGETQYF. The CDR3 nucleotides read TGTGCCATCAGTGAGGGACTAGAGGGTGAGACCCAGTACTTC.

The genes are TRBV6-6 and TRBJ2-1; weak D call: TRBD1 (6 bases). With 5 bases removed from V and 4 bases from J, the gap between germline ends came to 9 bases. Germline CDR1 is MNHNY and CDR2 is SVGAGI (reference sequence). This CDR3 contains 13 residues. The CDR3 sequence: CASSDRTYNEQFF. The CDR3 nucleotides read TGTGCCAGCAGTGACAGGACGTACAATGAGCAGTTCTTC.

The sample holds many counts of this clone. This chain joins TRBV10-3 and TRBJ2-7; 13 nucleotides match TRBD2. Germline V gene lookup returns CDR1 ENHRY and CDR2 SYGVKD. V lost 6 bases and J lost 5; bases outside the gene matches: 10. This CDR3 comprises 16 residues. The CDR3 coding sequence is TGTGCCATCAGCCCGGGACTAGCGGGATTTAGCGACGAGCAGTACTTC. Translated, it gives CAISPGLAGFSDEQYF.

This clone was seen only a few times. This chain joins TRBV6-5 and TRBJ2-1, with D perhaps TRBD1 (6 bases). The CDR3 totals 14 residues. Germline loops: CDR1 MNHEY, CDR2 SVGAGI. The V gene lost 5 bases and the J gene lost 13 bases, with 21 bases spanning the gap. CDR3 nucleotide sequence: TGTGCCAGCAGTCCCGGGACCTCCCTCAGGGGTCAGTTCTTC. It yields the protein CASSPGTSLRGQFF.

CDR3: CASSLRRVYEQYF. Written as DNA, the CDR3 is TGTGCCAGCAGTTTGCGCCGTGTCTACGAGCAGTACTTC. The chain recombines TRBV28 with TRBJ2-7; D is undetermined. The ends were cut back, 3 bases at V and 3 bases at J, with 9 bases in the middle. Germline V CDR1 and CDR2: MDHEN, SYDVKM. This CDR3 contains 13 residues.

As for this clone: One junction end does not reproduce the germline sequence, and a read error may be involved. The same CDR3 arises from other DNA sequences in this sample as well. The chain joins TRBV30 to TRBJ2-3; D perhaps matches TRBD1 (6 bases). CDR1 GTSNPN and CDR2 SVGIG come from the germline V gene (reference sequence). The CDR3 runs 16 residues. The CDR3: CAWSVGDNIGTDTQYF. As DNA, the CDR3 is TGTGCCTGGAGTGTCGGGGACAACATCGGCACGGATACGCAGTATTTT.

V is TRBV5-6 and J is TRBJ2-3, with no clear D. With 2 bases removed from V and 1 base from J, the gap between germline ends came to 5 bases. Germline V gene data show CDR1 as SGHDT and CDR2 as YYEEEE. The CDR3 runs 13 residues. The chain's CDR3 is CASSFGRTDTQYF. In DNA form, the CDR3 reads TGTGCCAGCAGCTTTGGCCGCACAGATACGCAGTATTTT.

This clone was recorded only once. The CDR3 coding sequence is TGTGCCAGCAGTTGGCCGGGAACCTACGAGCAGTACTTC. Amino acid sequence: CASSWPGTYEQYF. The chain recombines TRBV27 with TRBJ2-7; D might be TRBD2 (5 bases). Germline V gives CDR1 MNHEY, CDR2 SMNVEV (reference sequence). The CDR3 covers 13 residues. Between the trimmed V and J ends, which lost 4 bases and 2 bases, there was a span of 9 bases.

The V and J genes are TRBV7-2 and TRBJ1-5, with D perhaps TRBD1 (6 bases). The CDR3 runs 15 residues. Germline assignment: CDR1 SGHTA and CDR2 FQGNSA. The V and J ends lost 4 bases and 0 bases respectively, with 10 bases between them. The CDR3 reads CASSSKGDSNQPQHF. As DNA, the CDR3 is TGTGCCAGCAGCTCTAAGGGGGATAGCAATCAGCCCCAGCATTTT.